This TCR beta chain is from a study of cytomegalovirus exposure and HLA in healthy donors. The table came from immunoSEQ multiplex PCR; TCRdb's copy has only in-frame clones and leaves some out. Here the sample spans approximately 39,000 clones, approximately 95% being singletons. This clone came up once. There are 14 residues in the CDR3. The ends were cut back, 3 bases at V and 0 bases at J, with 9 bases in the middle. Germline V lookup: CDR1 GTSNPN, CDR2 SVGIG (reference sequence). The clonotype comes from a man aged 18 to 29 in good health and CMV-seronegative. Sequencing used PBMCs. The chain joins TRBV30 to TRBJ1-5, with D unclear. The chain's CDR3 is CAWSAPYSNQPQHF. The CDR3 bases are TGTGCCTGGAGCGCCCCCTATAGCAATCAGCCCCAGCATTTT.